This T cell receptor (beta chain) was captured by sequencing in a study of metastatic and nonmetastatic thyroid tumors. At the level of the study: Malignant and benign thyroid patients had repertoires compared in peripheral blood and tumor or nodule tissue. Study-wide points: It was reportedly found that TCR beta diversity was significantly higher in malignant thyroid tumors than in benign nodules, a difference seen in both blood and tumor samples.

As handled by the study authors: What underpinned the distant-metastasis classifier for papillary thyroid cancer was the set of CDR3 differences across clinicopathological groups. TCRdb re-called the PCR reads via MiXCR. TCRdb's processing, not the authors' own work, is the source of the V and J calls. The table records around 4,500 clones, 34% of them present only once. Prior to thyroid surgery, none of the patients had received any treatment. Regarding this clone: Its matching antigen is unknown.

The germline V gene encodes CDR1 LNHDA and CDR2 SQIVND (reference sequence). Deletions cut 7 bases from V and 1 base from J, with 14 bases between. CDR3 length: 16 residues. V is TRBV19 and J is TRBJ2-6; tentative D call: TRBD1 (5 bases). Sample: adjacent normal tissue. The TCR was taken from a male donor with papillary thyroid cancer or a benign thyroid nodule (not recorded which). Some clones in this sample may be carry-over from other donors' samples. The DNA for the CDR3 is TGTGCCAGTACCGACAGACCAGGGTCTGGGGCCAACGTCCTGACTTTC. Its protein is CASTDRPGSGANVLTF.